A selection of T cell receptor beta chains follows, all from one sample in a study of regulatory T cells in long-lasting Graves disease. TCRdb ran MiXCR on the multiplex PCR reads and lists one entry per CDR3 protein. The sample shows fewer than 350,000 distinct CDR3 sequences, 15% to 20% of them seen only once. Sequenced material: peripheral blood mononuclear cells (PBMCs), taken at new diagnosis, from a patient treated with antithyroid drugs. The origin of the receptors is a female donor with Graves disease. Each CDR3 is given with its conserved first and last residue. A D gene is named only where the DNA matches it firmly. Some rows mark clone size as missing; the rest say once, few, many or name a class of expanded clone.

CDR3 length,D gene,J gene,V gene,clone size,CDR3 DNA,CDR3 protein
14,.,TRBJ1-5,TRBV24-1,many,TGTGCCACCAGCGCGACAGTTAGCAATCAGCCCCAGCATTTT,CATSATVSNQPQHF
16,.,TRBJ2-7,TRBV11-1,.,TGCGCCAGCAGCTTTCCGGAGGGACTTACTAGCTACGAGCAGTACTTC,CASSFPEGLTSYEQYF
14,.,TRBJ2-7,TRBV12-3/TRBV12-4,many,TGTGCCAGCAGGTTGTCGGGTCTCAACTACGAGCAGTACTTC,CASRLSGLNYEQYF
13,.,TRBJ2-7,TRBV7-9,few,TGTGCCAGCAGCACTACGGGAAATTCCGAGCAGTACTTC,CASSTTGNSEQYF
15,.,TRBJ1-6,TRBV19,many,TGTGCCAGTAGTGCAGGGGCGTCCTATAATTCACCCCTCCACTTT,CASSAGASYNSPLHF
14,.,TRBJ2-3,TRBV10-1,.,TGCGCCAGCAGTCAGGGAAAGGGCACAGATACGCAGTATTTT,CASSQGKGTDTQYF
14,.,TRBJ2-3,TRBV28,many,TGTGCCAGCAGTCCTCTGGGGAGCACAGATACGCAGTATTTT,CASSPLGSTDTQYF
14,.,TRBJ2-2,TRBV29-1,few,TGCAGCGTTGAAGGGGAACTGGACACCGGGGAGCTGTTTTTT,CSVEGELDTGELFF
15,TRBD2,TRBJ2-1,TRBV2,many,TGTGCCAGCAGTCCTAGCGGGAGCTCCTACAATGAGCAGTTCTTC,CASSPSGSSYNEQFF
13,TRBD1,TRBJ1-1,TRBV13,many,TGTGCCAGCAGCTTAGAACAGGGGATTGAAGCTTTCTTT,CASSLEQGIEAFF
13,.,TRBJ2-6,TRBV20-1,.,TGCAGTGCTAGTAGGGCTGGGGCCAACGTCCTGACTTTC,CSASRAGANVLTF
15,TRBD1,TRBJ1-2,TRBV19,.,TGTGCCAGTAGGAGGACAGGGGGCCCGGAGTATGGCTACACCTTC,CASRRTGGPEYGYTF
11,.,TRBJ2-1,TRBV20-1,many,TGCAGTGCTAGCCGGGGCCGGGAGCAGTTCTTC,CSASRGREQFF
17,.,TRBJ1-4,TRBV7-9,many,TGTGCCAGCAGCAATGACGGGGAGGGTTACACTAATGAAAAACTGTTTTTT,CASSNDGEGYTNEKLFF
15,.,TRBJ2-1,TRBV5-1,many,TGCGCCAGCAGCTTGAACGGGGGGCAGAACAATGAGCAGTTCTTC,CASSLNGGQNNEQFF
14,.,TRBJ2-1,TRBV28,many,TGTGCCAGCAGCCCGACAGCTGCCTACAATGAGCAGTTCTTC,CASSPTAAYNEQFF
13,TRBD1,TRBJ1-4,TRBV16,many,TGTGCCAGCAGACGGGACAGCGCCGAAAAACTGTTTTTT,CASRRDSAEKLFF
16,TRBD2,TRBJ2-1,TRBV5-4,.,TGTGCCAGCAGCTCTGGACTAGCGGGAATATACAATGAGCAGTTCTTC,CASSSGLAGIYNEQFF
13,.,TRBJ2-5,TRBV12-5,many,TGTGCTAGTGGCACAGGGTTCCAAGAGACCCAGTACTTC,CASGTGFQETQYF
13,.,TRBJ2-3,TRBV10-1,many,TGCGCCAGCAGTTGGACCGTTACAGATACGCAGTATTTT,CASSWTVTDTQYF
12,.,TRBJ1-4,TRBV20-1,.,TGCAGTGTCGTGACAACTAATGAAAAACTGTTTTTT,CSVVTTNEKLFF
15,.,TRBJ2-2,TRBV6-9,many,TGTGCCAGCAGTTACTATCAGGGAGACACCGGGGAGCTGTTTTTT,CASSYYQGDTGELFF
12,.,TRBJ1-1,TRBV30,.,TGTGCCTGGAGGGCAGGGTACACTGAAGCTTTCTTT,CAWRAGYTEAFF
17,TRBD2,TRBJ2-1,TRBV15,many,TGTGCCACCAGCAGAGAACTACTAGCGGCCAGAAACAATGAGCAGTTCTTC,CATSRELLAARNNEQFF
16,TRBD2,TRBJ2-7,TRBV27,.,TGTGCCAGCAGTTACGGGACTAGCGGGAGGACCTACGAGCAGTACTTC,CASSYGTSGRTYEQYF
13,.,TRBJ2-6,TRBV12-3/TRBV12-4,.,TGTGCCACCGCGACAGGTGGGGCCAACGTCCTGACTTTC,CATATGGANVLTF
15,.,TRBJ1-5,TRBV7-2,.,TGTGCCAGCCTTTGGCCTTCTCAACCTACGGGTCCCCAGCATTTT,CASLWPSQPTGPQHF
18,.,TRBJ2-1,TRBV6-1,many,TGTGCCAGCAGCCCCCAGTGGGACCCAACTGCCCTTTACAATGAGCAGTTCTTC,CASSPQWDPTALYNEQFF
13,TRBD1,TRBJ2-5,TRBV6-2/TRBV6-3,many,TGTGCCAGTAAACAGGGGGCGGTGAAGACCCAGTACTTC,CASKQGAVKTQYF
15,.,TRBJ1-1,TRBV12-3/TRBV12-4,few,TGTGCCAGCAGTTTTCAAACAGGTCCAAACACTGAAGCTTTCTTT,CASSFQTGPNTEAFF
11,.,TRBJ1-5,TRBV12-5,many,TGTGCTGGAGGGATAGGAGAGCCCCAGCATTTT,CAGGIGEPQHF
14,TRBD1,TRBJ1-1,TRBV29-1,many,TGCAGCGGCCAACGACAGGGGGCTCGGGGTGAAGCTTTCTTT,CSGQRQGARGEAFF
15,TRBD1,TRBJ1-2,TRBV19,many,TGTGCCAGTAGCAAGCGCAGGGGGGGAGACTATGGCTACACCTTC,CASSKRRGGDYGYTF